The clone carrying this T cell receptor (beta chain) appeared a single time. Its antigen is undetermined. This sample is part of a study of siplizumab effects on memory and regulatory T cells. Per germline, CDR1 SGHNT and CDR2 YYREEE (reference sequence). The germline V and J ends were trimmed by 4 bases and 0 bases, with 10 bases remaining between them. The CDR3 is 14 residues long. Study observations and caveats: Alloreactive sequences tracing back to unstimulated CD4+ memory cells fell significantly with siplizumab. Proliferating clones, CD4+ or CD8+, lacked an assignable naive or memory phenotype in roughly 80-97% of cases.

Assays captured 95,000 to 100,000 TCR templates per sample. Method: immunoSEQ multiplex PCR; TCRdb's copy keeps in-frame clones and lacks some. This table holds approximately 100,000 clones, about 94% found once. This clonotype was obtained from a human donor in good health. The V call is TRBV5-4, the J call TRBJ1-2; D remains ambiguous. The sequenced sample consisted of Tregs sorted from blood. The CDR3 nucleotides are TGTGCCAGCAGCGCCGGCGGAACTAACTATGGCTACACCTTC. This gives the protein CASSAGGTNYGYTF.